This T cell receptor (beta chain) came from a study of cytomegalovirus exposure and HLA in healthy donors (dated by TCRdb to about 2017). Study-wide context: An earlier analysis of a few hundred of the donors reported about 260 Gb of sequence data and 117 million unique TCR beta sequences obtained from around 190 million T cells. An early release covering around 630 HLA-typed donors comprised roughly 300 gigabases of sequencing data and around 86 million unique TCR sequences. An earlier analysis of several hundred of the donors applied high-throughput TCR beta sequencing to assess whether each TCR beta V gene segment acted as functional or pseudogenic. HLA typing included class I and class II loci at four-digit resolution. Along with the roughly 670-subject first cohort, a separate validation cohort of around 120 different subjects was used. High-throughput TCR immunosequencing, statistical association of individual TCRs with disease status, and machine learning were combined to predict cytomegalovirus infection status. To study patterns of TCR occurrence, a later analysis re-analyzed previously published TCR beta repertoires from 550 to 800 donors and added high-resolution HLA genotyping. Alongside the repertoire data, information on donor age, sex, ethnicity and CMV serostatus was compiled. In the later analysis, no new phenotypic data were used to find candidate immune exposures; instead, reliance was placed on TCR beta sequences and their occurrence across donors. Using immunosequencing, the study profiled T cell repertoires from fewer than 850 subjects and related those repertoires to cytomegalovirus serostatus. The number of typed donors differed by locus: roughly 620-640 for A, B, C, DRB1 and DQB1; approximately 520 for DQA1; approximately 610 for DPA1; and some 450 for DPB1. A later genetic analysis used genome-wide SNP genotypes for 398 of the 666 donors, treating that subset as a discovery cohort. Across around 400 genotyped donors of the cohort, an average of about 240,000 unique TCR beta nucleotide sequences per donor were sequenced, and roughly 20% of those sequences were non-productive. Of the roughly 400 genotyped donors, 70% to 90% were placed in the genetic ancestry cluster associated with self-reported Caucasian donors. All discovery cohort repertoires had been generated on a single sequencing platform. Because of strong linkage in the cohort, roughly five DR-DQ haplotypes were treated as single units for association and clustering. The study aimed to test whether signatures of past pathogen exposure could be identified by cataloging public T cell receptors.

The cohort consisted of 600 to 750 healthy bone marrow donors. At the time of sampling, every cohort member was nominally healthy, though immune exposures that went unrecorded were likely present. The donor was CMV seropositive and belonged to the group of some 290 seropositive cohort members. A peripheral blood sample was provided by each donor, and peripheral blood mononuclear cells were used for TCR beta sequencing. The Qiagen DNeasy Blood Extraction Kit was used to extract genomic DNA from the blood cell samples. What the authors observed across the whole study: In both the original and validation cohorts, the classifier was reported to diagnose cytomegalovirus status with high specificity and sensitivity. A later genetic analysis reported fewer N-insertions in productive TCRs among donors in an Asian-associated ancestry cluster than the roughly 650-donor mean. Several of the top co-occurrence clusters appeared to be linked to parvovirus B19, influenza, CMV and Epstein-Barr virus, according to a later analysis. A group of highly shared sequence variants was considered likely to be a technical artifact of the sequencing pipeline. A further reported finding was that TCR beta sequences accurately predicted the HLA-A and HLA-B alleles for most subjects in the first cohort. At a false discovery rate of 0.05, a later analysis linked some 18,000 TCR beta sequences to specific HLA alleles. According to the authors, the approach could potentially be generalized to other disease states and immunological phenotypes. Correlated functional status among segregating V segments might reflect linkage disequilibrium, but an unknown experimental factor could not be ruled out. Across donors, most TCR sequences were observed very rarely, whereas some public TCRs were present in many individuals. V-gene and J-gene trimming of TCR beta chains was associated with a missense DCLRE1C variant in a later genetic analysis, and the association was replicated in an independent cohort. Because HLA typing was unavailable for some donors at each locus, only the typed subset was used in association tests. Broadly in line with IMGT annotations, most TCR beta V segments showed up in productive rearrangements about 87% or about 30% of the time in an earlier analysis of approximately 600 of the donors. For the cohort, immune exposure information was limited to CMV serostatus. The cohort was sequenced for TCR beta chains only, and without alpha or paired-chain data the features that could be detected were limited. Sequencing depth was assumed to be roughly uniform across donors in the presence/absence analyses, though that assumption may not hold. Because counts were too low, around 18 rarely observed V segments, including chromosome 9 orphons, were left out of the earlier analysis of approximately 500 of the donors. When HLA alleles, especially DR and DQ, strongly co-occurred, TCR associations were difficult to assign to individual alleles. Compared with equally common non-associated chains, HLA-associated TCR beta chains in a later analysis were more clonally expanded and had lower generation probabilities. A later analysis found that TCR association rates varied across HLA loci, with DRB1 alleles showing the most associated TCRs and HLA-C alleles the fewest. Three of the identified cytomegalovirus-associated TCR beta chains were confirmed in vitro to be specific for cytomegalovirus antigens. According to a later analysis, most CMV-associated TCR beta chains appeared to be HLA-restricted, and the HLA associations seemed to be driven largely by CMV exposure. A total of around 150 TCR beta chains were listed by the study as associated with cytomegalovirus.

As concerns this clone: Its antigen is still unknown.

The method behind the library was the immunoSEQ multiplex PCR assay. For the multiplex PCR, a mixture combining 60 forward primers for TCR Vbeta segments and 13 reverse primers for TCR Jbeta segments was used. Amplification of the CDR3 region of rearranged TCR beta genes was performed with a multiplex PCR assay on genomic DNA. On the Illumina HiSeq System, the amplified TCR beta libraries were sequenced as 87-base-pair reads. In the paper's pipeline: Across the 666 repertoires, a later analysis counted around 80 million unique TCR beta chains, 9 million to 14 million of which were shared by at least two donors. To remove PCR and sequencing errors, raw reads were error-corrected and collapsed into unique sequences using a nearest-neighbor algorithm that merged closely related sequences. Alignment of CDR3 sequences to IMGT reference sequences was used to assign V, D and J gene segments. For a sequence to be retained, a match of at least six nucleotides was required to both a V gene segment and a J gene segment. A rearrangement counted as productive if the CDR3 had no stop codons and remained in frame with V and J, and every other rearrangement counted as non-productive. Following IMGT convention, CDR3 was defined as the stretch from the second conserved V-encoded cysteine up to the conserved J-encoded phenylalanine. Sequences without an unambiguous match to a single V gene segment were excluded from the earlier analysis of a few hundred of the donors. An earlier analysis of several hundred of the donors called V segments functional above 56.7% productive rearrangements and segregating when the between-donor standard deviation exceeded 5%. To diagnose cytomegalovirus status from the catalog of TCR beta chain sequences, a statistical classification framework was built. V and J gene assignment, in a later analysis, came from comparing TCR nucleotide sequences with IMGT/GENE-DB human TR gene sequences. In a later analysis, CDR3 sequences and most-parsimonious VDJ recombination scenarios were assigned using the TCRdist pipeline. In a later analysis, each TCR beta chain was defined by its CDR3 amino acid sequence together with its V-gene family, and reads without a unique V-gene family were excluded. To address suspected cross-contamination and a sequencing artifact, a later analysis removed 592 highly shared, low-generation-probability nucleotide sequences. In a later analysis, a clonal expansion index for each public chain was calculated from normalized within-repertoire ranks of inferred template counts. A later analysis computed generation probabilities with a VDJ recombination model fitted to out-of-frame rearrangements, and checked the results against IGoR. In a later analysis, TCR-TCR, TCR-HLA and TCR-CMV co-occurrence was scored with hypergeometric tests, and a repertoire-size bias correction was applied to TCR pairs. In a later analysis, false discovery rates were estimated by permuting HLA or CMV assignments 20 times. In a later analysis, co-occurring TCRs were grouped with DBSCAN, and TCRdist sequence similarity was added when clustering was performed within HLA-allele-positive subsets. Repertoires with fewer than 30,000 or more than 120,000 public chains, plus five repertoires with anomalous nucleotide sharing, were excluded from co-occurrence clustering. The source is immuneACCESS, and TCRdb retained only in-frame sequences with V and J called. Part of the clones is not carried over; for the studies checked, unresolved V genes explain less than half of this, and the remainder is unexplained. V and J calls and clone size are as listed in that table; D and trimming were resolved from the DNA. The table for this sample records about 170,000 clones. The top ten hold roughly 0.83% of the sample.

The source material was PBMCs. The TCR originated in a woman under 30 in good health and CMV-seropositive.

The CDR3 protein sequence reads: CASSLGADTQYF. The DNA sequence is TGTGCCAGCAGCTTAGGCGCAGATACGCAGTATTTT. This receptor chain uses TRBV7-9 and TRBJ2-3; the D gene is unclear. The CDR3 starts with the cysteine, ends with the phenylalanine, and has 12 residues. Only CDR3 DNA is held: 36 bases, read in frame from base 1. In the germline V gene (reference sequence), CDR1 corresponds to SEHNR and CDR2 to FQNEAQ. Cut back by 1 base and 4 bases, the V and J ends lie 3 bases apart.